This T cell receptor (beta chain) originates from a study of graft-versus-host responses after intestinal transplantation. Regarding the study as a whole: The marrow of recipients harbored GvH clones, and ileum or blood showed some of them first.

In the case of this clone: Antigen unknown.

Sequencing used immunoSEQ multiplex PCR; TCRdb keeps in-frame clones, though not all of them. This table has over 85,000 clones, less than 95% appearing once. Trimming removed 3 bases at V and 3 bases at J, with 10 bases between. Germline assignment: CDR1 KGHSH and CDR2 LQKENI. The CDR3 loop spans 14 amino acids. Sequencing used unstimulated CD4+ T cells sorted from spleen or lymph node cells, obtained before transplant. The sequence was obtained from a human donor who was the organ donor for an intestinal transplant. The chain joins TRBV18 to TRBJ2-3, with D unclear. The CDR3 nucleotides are TGTGCCAGCTCACCCGGGCAGCCAACAGATACGCAGTATTTT. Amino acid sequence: CASSPGQPTDTQYF.